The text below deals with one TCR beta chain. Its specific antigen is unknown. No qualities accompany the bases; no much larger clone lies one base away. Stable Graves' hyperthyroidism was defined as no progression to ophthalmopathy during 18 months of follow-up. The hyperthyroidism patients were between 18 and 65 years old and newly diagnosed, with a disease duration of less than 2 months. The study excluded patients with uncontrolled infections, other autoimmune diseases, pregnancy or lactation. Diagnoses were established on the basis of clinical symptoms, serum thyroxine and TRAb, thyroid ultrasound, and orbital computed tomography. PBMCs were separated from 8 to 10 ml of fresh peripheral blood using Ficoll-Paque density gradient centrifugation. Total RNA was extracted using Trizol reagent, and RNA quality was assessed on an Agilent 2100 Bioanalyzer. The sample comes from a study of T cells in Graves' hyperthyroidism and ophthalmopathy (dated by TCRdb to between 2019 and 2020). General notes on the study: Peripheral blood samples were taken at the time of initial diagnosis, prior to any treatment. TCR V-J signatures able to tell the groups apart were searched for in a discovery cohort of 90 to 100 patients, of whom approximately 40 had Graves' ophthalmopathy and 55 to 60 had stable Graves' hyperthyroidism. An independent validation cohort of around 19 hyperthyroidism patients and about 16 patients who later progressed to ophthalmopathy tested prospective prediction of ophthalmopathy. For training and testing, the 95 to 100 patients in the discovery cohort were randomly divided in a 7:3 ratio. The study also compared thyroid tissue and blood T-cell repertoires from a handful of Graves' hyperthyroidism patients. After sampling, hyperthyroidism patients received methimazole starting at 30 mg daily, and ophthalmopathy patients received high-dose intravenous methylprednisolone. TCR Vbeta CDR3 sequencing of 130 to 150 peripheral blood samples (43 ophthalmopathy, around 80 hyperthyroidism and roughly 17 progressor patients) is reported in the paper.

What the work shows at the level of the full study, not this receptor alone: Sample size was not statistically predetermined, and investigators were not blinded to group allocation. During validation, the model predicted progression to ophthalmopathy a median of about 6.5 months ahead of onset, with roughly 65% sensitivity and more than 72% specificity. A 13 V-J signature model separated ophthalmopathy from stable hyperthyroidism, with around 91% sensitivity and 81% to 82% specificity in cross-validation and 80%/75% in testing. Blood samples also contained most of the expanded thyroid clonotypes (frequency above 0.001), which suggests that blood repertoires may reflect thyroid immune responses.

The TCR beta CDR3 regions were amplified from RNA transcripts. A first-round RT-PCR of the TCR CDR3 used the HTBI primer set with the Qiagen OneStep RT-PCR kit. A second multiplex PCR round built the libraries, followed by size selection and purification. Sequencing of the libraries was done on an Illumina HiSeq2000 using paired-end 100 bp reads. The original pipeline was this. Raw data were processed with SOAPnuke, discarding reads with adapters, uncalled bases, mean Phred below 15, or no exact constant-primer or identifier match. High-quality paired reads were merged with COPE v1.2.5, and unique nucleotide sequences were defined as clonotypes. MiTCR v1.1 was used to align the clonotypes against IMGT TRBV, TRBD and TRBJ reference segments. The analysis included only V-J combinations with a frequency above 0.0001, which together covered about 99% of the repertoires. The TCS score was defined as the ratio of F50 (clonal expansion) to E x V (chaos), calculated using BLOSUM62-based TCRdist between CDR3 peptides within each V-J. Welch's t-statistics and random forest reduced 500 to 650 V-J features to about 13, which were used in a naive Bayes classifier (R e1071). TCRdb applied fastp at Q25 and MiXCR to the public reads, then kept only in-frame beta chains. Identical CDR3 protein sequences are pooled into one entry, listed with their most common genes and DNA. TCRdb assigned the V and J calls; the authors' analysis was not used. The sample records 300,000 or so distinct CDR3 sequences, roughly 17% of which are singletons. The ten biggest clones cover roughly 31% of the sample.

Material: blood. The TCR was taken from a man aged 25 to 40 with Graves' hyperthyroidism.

The encoded CDR3 is CASSLVGTGISYEQYF. DNA sequence: TGTGCCAGCAGCTTAGTAGGGACAGGGATTTCCTACGAGCAGTACTTC. The rearranged segments are TRBV11-3 and TRBJ2-7; TRBD1 fits 9 bases in the junction. Spanning cysteine to phenylalanine, the CDR3 consists of 16 amino acids. The retained sequence is limited to the CDR3, 48 bases, with the frame set at the first base. CDR1 and CDR2, per the germline V gene, are SGHNT and YENEEA. V is trimmed back by 1 base and J by 1 base, and the junction contains 5 bases that no gene match accounts for. When the CDR3 is completed using the reference TRBV11-3 and TRBJ2-7 genes on either side, the full variable domain is EAGVVQSPRYKIIEKKQPVAFWCNPISGHNTLYWYLQNLGQGPELLIRYENEEAVDDSQLPKDRFSAERLKGVDSTLKIQPAELGDSAVYLCASSLVGTGISYEQYFGPGTRLTVT.